These 26 T cell receptor beta chains came from one sample sequenced in a study of cytomegalovirus exposure and HLA in healthy donors. Primers: 60 Vbeta forward and 13 Jbeta reverse. Assay used: immunoSEQ multiplex PCR; TCRdb lists only in-frame clones, some missing. The sample carries around 130,000 clones, approximately 80% recorded once. The specimen was PBMCs. The source of these receptors is a male donor in good health and CMV-seropositive.

V and J are TRBV7-2 and TRBJ1-4; 8 bases match TRBD1. The CDR3 length is 16 residues. After removal of 6 bases from V and 2 bases from J, the junction contained 8 bases not matched to a gene. The germline V gene has CDR1 SGHTA and CDR2 FQGNSA. The CDR3 DNA is TGTGCCAGCAGATACACAGGGGGGCGGACTAATGAAAAACTGTTTTTT. Its protein is CASRYTGGRTNEKLFF. The full variable domain, rest sourced from reference TRBV7-2 and TRBJ1-4, is GAGVSQSPSNKVTEKGKDVELRCDPISGHTALYWYRQSLGQGLEFLIYFQGNSAPDKSGLPSDRFSAERTGGSVSTLTIQRTQQEDSAVYLCASRYTGGRTNEKLFFGSGTQLSVL.

The J gene is TRBJ2-1, the V gene TRBV10-3, with 8 nucleotides matching TRBD2. V dropped 4 bases and J dropped 7; count of bases not matched to a gene: 6. CDR1 ENHRY and CDR2 SYGVKD come from the germline V gene. The CDR3 extends over 14 amino acids. This CDR3 is CAISGTSWGNEQFF. CDR3 DNA: TGTGCCATCAGTGGGACTAGCTGGGGGAATGAGCAGTTCTTC.

This clone showed up just a few times. V usage is TRBV7-6 and J usage is TRBJ2-1; tentative D call: TRBD1 (5 bases). Germline-derived CDR1 and CDR2 are SGHVS and FNYEAQ. The CDR3 sequence is 13 residues long. Trimming shortened V by 3 bases and J by 9 bases, and 12 bases separated the two germline ends. The CDR3 DNA is TGTGCCAGCAGCTTGGACATCTGGGGTGAGCAGTTCTTC. Translation: CASSLDIWGEQFF.

The chain couples TRBV5-6 to TRBJ2-5; 9 bases line up with TRBD2. V gave up 4 bases and J gave up 5 bases; unmatched junction bases: 6. The germline CDR1 and CDR2 sequences are SGHDT and YYEEEE. The CDR3 length is 14 residues. CDR3 in DNA: TGTGCCAGCAGCCCCGGGACTAGCAGGGAGACCCAGTACTTC. Translated: CASSPGTSRETQYF.

The chain has TRBV29-1 and TRBJ2-6; D may be TRBD2 (6 bases). Trimming cost V 6 bases and J 0 bases, with 15 bases left between them. Germline V CDR1 and CDR2: SQVTM, ANQGSEA. This CDR3 comprises 16 residues. For the CDR3, the DNA is TGCAGCGTATCGCGGGACGTTGACTCTGGGGCCAACGTCCTGACTTTC. Encoded protein: CSVSRDVDSGANVLTF.

As concerns this clone: The junction and the germline gene differ at one end; a read error may be behind it. This chain connects TRBV4-3 to TRBJ2-7; D remains ambiguous. The CDR3 loop spans 15 amino acids. The germline V gene encodes CDR1 LGHNA and CDR2 YSLEER. The DNA of the CDR3 is TGCGCCAGCAGCCAAGCCCTACAGCACTCCTACGAGCAGTGCTTC. It codes for CASSQALQHSYEQCF.

The rearrangement joins TRBV6-5 to TRBJ1-2, with 10 bases fitting TRBD1. V shed 5 bases, J shed 4 bases, and the junction held 4 bases outside the gene matches. Germline CDR1 MNHEY, CDR2 SVGAGI. The CDR3 length is 14 residues. In nucleotides, the CDR3 is TGTGCCAGCAGTAGACAGGGGGCTGCCTATGGCTACACCTTC. Amino acid sequence: CASSRQGAAYGYTF.

V and J are TRBV28 and TRBJ2-3; no clear D gene. Trimming shortened V by 7 bases and J by 5 bases, and 13 bases separated the two germline ends. Per the germline V gene, CDR1 is MDHEN and CDR2 is SYDVKM. This CDR3 is built from 13 residues. The CDR3: CASTLGGGDTQYF. As DNA, the CDR3 is TGTGCCAGCACCTTGGGTGGCGGAGATACGCAGTATTTT.

This rearrangement joins TRBV19 to TRBJ2-3, with 9 positions matching TRBD1. Germline V CDR1 and CDR2: LNHDA, SQIVND (reference sequence). The J segment lost 1 base and the V segment lost 5 bases, leaving 7 bases of the junction unmatched. This CDR3 region has 16 residues. The CDR3 sequence: CASSVRGQGGTDTQYF. The CDR3 coding sequence is TGTGCCAGTAGTGTGCGGGGACAGGGTGGCACAGATACGCAGTATTTT.

The chain uses TRBV6-5 and TRBJ1-5; the D gene is possibly TRBD1 (6 bases). Trimming removed 6 bases at V and 5 bases at J, with 11 bases between. CDR3 length equals 13 residues. The germline V gene encodes CDR1 MNHEY and CDR2 SVGAGI. The CDR3 loop reads CASRTQGDQPQHF. DNA for the CDR3: TGTGCCAGCAGGACACAGGGAGATCAGCCCCAGCATTTT.

CDR3 coding DNA: TGTGCCAGTAGTGGACGGACAGGGGGGTTTTCTGAAGCTTTCTTT. Translation gives CASSGRTGGFSEAFF. The genes are TRBV19 and TRBJ1-1, with 10 positions matching TRBD1. Unmatched junction bases numbered 9, after V lost 5 bases and J lost 6 bases. From germline, CDR1 is LNHDA and CDR2 SQIVND (reference sequence). The CDR3 runs 15 residues.

The rearrangement joins TRBV19 to TRBJ2-3, with D perhaps matching TRBD1 (5 bases). The germline V and J ends were trimmed by 5 bases and 5 bases, with 11 bases remaining between them. The V gene's germline CDR1 is LNHDA and CDR2 SQIVND (reference sequence). The CDR3 is 13 residues long. The chain's CDR3 is CASSVERGDTQYF. CDR3 bases: TGTGCCAGTAGTGTCGAAAGGGGAGATACGCAGTATTTT.

The chain has TRBV7-9 and TRBJ2-2; no definite D call. Trimming left V 8 bases short and J 3 bases short, with 10 bases between. CDR1 and CDR2 from the germline V gene are SEHNR and FQNEAQ (reference sequence). CDR3 length equals 13 residues. The CDR3 nucleotides read TGTGCCAGCCCTAACAGAGACACCGGGGAGCTGTTTTTT. Encoded protein: CASPNRDTGELFF.

J is TRBJ2-5 and V is TRBV6-5, with TRBD2 identical over 9 bases. Gene TRBJ2-7 matches the end of the DNA better, so the J call may be wrong. This CDR3 has 15 amino acids. From germline, CDR1 is MNHEY and CDR2 SVGAGI. CDR3 residues: CASRPTGLAIYEQYF. CDR3 DNA: TGTGCCAGCAGGCCTACGGGACTAGCAATCTACGAGCAGTACTTC.

J is TRBJ2-7 and V is TRBV18; 10 nucleotides agree with TRBD2. CDR3 length: 15 amino acids. J lost 3 bases, V lost 2 bases, and 4 bases had no gene match. Germline V gene data show CDR1 as KGHSH and CDR2 as LQKENI. The DNA for the CDR3 is TGTGCCAGCTCACCAAGCGGGAGGGGTATCTACGAGCAGTACTTC. Its protein product is CASSPSGRGIYEQYF.

This clone has just a few counts. The chain joins TRBV6-5 to TRBJ2-5; 9 bases map to TRBD2. CDR1 and CDR2 (germline): MNHEY, SVGAGI. The V gene end was trimmed by 1 base and the J gene end by 1 base; junction bases not matched to a gene: 1. The CDR3 runs 15 residues. The CDR3 region has the DNA TGTGCCAGCAGTTACTTGCGGGGGGGCCAAGAGACCCAGTACTTC. Protein: CASSYLRGGQETQYF.

The chain couples TRBV27 to TRBJ2-1; weak D call: TRBD2 (5 bases). Per the germline V gene, CDR1 is MNHEY and CDR2 is SMNVEV (reference sequence). Deletions cut 2 bases from V and 4 bases from J, with 12 bases between. The CDR3 has 15 residues. The CDR3 protein is CASSLAAAVYNEQFF. CDR3 coding DNA: TGTGCCAGCAGTTTAGCAGCGGCGGTGTACAATGAGCAGTTCTTC.

This chain links TRBV5-4 with TRBJ2-3; 11 bases map to TRBD2. The V and J ends lost 4 bases and 4 bases, in that order; junction bases with no gene match: 8. Germline loops: CDR1 SGHNT, CDR2 YYREEE (reference sequence). The CDR3 loop spans 16 amino acids. As DNA, the CDR3 is TGTGCCAGCAGCGTCACCGGGACTAGCGGTTCAGATACGCAGTATTTT. Translation gives CASSVTGTSGSDTQYF. The full variable domain, with the rest looked up from reference TRBV5-4 and TRBJ2-3, is ETGVTQSPTHLIKTRGQQVTLRCSSQSGHNTVSWYQQALGQGPQFIFQYYREEENGRGNFPPRFSGLQFPNYSSELNVNALELDDSALYLCASSVTGTSGSDTQYFGPGTRLTVL.

The chain uses TRBV27 and TRBJ2-1; a weak D match, TRBD2 (5 bases). The V end was cut by 4 bases, the J end by 0 bases, with 16 bases between. This CDR3 is built from 17 residues. Germline assignment: CDR1 MNHEY and CDR2 SMNVEV (reference sequence). DNA for the CDR3: TGTGCCAGCAGTTCAGGCGGGCTACTCTACTCCTACAATGAGCAGTTCTTC. This encodes CASSSGGLLYSYNEQFF.

V is TRBV7-8 and J is TRBJ2-3; D is unresolved. CDR3 length equals 14 residues. Trimming stripped 1 base from V and 0 bases from J, with 5 bases between. Germline-derived CDR1 and CDR2 are SGHVS and FQNEAQ. CDR3 region: CASSLVRSTDTQYF. The CDR3 nucleotides read TGTGCCAGCAGCTTAGTTCGGAGCACAGATACGCAGTATTTT.

The V gene is TRBV9, the J gene TRBJ1-1; TRBD1 matches 8 bases. V gave up 4 bases and J gave up 4 bases; unmatched junction bases: 6. Germline CDR1 and CDR2: SGDLS and YYNGEE. The CDR3 loop spans 14 amino acids. In nucleotides, the CDR3 is TGTGCCAGCAGCCCCCCAGGGGGCTCCACTGAAGCTTTCTTT. As protein: CASSPPGGSTEAFF.

This chain joins TRBV9 and TRBJ1-2, with 11 positions matching TRBD1. The J segment lost 0 bases and the V segment lost 3 bases, leaving 4 bases of the junction unmatched. Germline-derived CDR1 and CDR2 are SGDLS and YYNGEE. The CDR3 totals 16 residues. CDR3 nucleotide sequence: TGTGCCAGCAGCGGGACAGGGGGCGGATCTAACTATGGCTACACCTTC. It specifies CASSGTGGGSNYGYTF.

The chain carries TRBV11-2 and TRBJ2-1; 7 bases fit TRBD2. Unmatched junction bases numbered 9, after V lost 6 bases and J lost 1 base. The germline gives CDR1 SGHAT, CDR2 FQNNGV. The CDR3 spans 16 residues. The CDR3 reads CASRVSGTLSYNEQFF. The CDR3 DNA follows: TGTGCCAGCAGGGTGAGCGGGACCCTGTCCTACAATGAGCAGTTCTTC.

V usage is TRBV27 and J usage is TRBJ2-7, with a possible D match to TRBD2 (5 bases). The CDR3 consists of 15 residues. From germline, CDR1 is MNHEY and CDR2 SMNVEV (reference sequence). V dropped 2 bases and J dropped 0 bases, with 11 bases sitting between them. The CDR3 protein is CASSLGRTPSYEQYF. For the CDR3, the DNA is TGTGCCAGCAGTTTAGGGCGGACTCCCTCCTACGAGCAGTACTTC.

The rearrangement uses TRBV27 and TRBJ2-7; weak D call: TRBD2 (6 bases). Germline loops: CDR1 MNHEY, CDR2 SMNVEV (reference sequence). This CDR3 has 14 amino acids. The V end lost 3 bases, the J end lost 4 bases, and 13 bases lay between the germline ends. In DNA, the CDR3 is TGTGCCAGCAGTTTCGGTGGGGGGAAATACGAGCAGTACTTC. Translated, it gives CASSFGGGKYEQYF.

The chain uses TRBV5-4 and TRBJ2-2, with D possibly being TRBD1 (5 bases). Germline assignment: CDR1 SGHNT and CDR2 YYREEE (reference sequence). V was trimmed by 2 bases and J by 0 bases, leaving 14 bases between them. The CDR3 is 17 amino acids. The CDR3 region has the DNA TGTGCCAGCAGCTTTGACAGCCTACTCGCGAACACCGGGGAGCTGTTTTTT. Encoded protein: CASSFDSLLANTGELFF.